This T cell receptor beta chain was recorded in a study of human T cells and chemical hapten exposure. CDR3 length: 14 amino acids. Trimming removed 1 base from V and 1 base from J, with 5 bases in between. Looked up from germline, CDR1 is SGHVS and CDR2 is FQNEAQ. Someone pulled total RNA out of unfractionated whole blood. This clonotype was counted many times. Individual cDNA molecules (in the library) carried attached unique molecular identifiers. TCRdb itself ran the reads through MiXCR, one entry per CDR3 protein. This table holds roughly 120,000 distinct CDR3 sequences, approximately 9.3% found once.

This clonotype originated in a human donor in good health. Some clones in this sample may be carry-over from other donors' samples. The material sequenced was whole blood. The chain combines TRBV7-8 with TRBJ1-5; perhaps TRBD1 as D (5 bases). The CDR3 reads CASSLGDSNQPQHF. The CDR3 DNA reads TGTGCCAGCAGCTTAGGGGACAGCAATCAGCCCCAGCATTTT.